This T cell receptor beta chain was sequenced for a study of Ad26.COV2.S vaccination and SARS-CoV-2 variants. Study at large: In the COV1001 trial, the donor was in the Ad26.COV2.S arm.

Treatment defined: about 20 received Ad26.COV2.S at low or high dose, single or two shots; roughly five received placebo; per-sample allocation not given. The investigators took samples on day 63 after the first vaccine or placebo injection. An Ad26 vector expressing Wuhan-strain SARS-CoV-2 spike constituted the vaccine. CDR3 length equals 22 residues. Looked up from germline, CDR1 is SGHRS and CDR2 is YFSETQ. Trimming removed 4 bases from V and 3 bases from J, with 38 bases in between. This clone is a singleton in its sample. The method was immunoSEQ multiplex PCR; TCRdb's version includes in-frame clones alone and lacks a portion of them. The table lists 500,000 or so clones, roughly nine tenths of them singletons.

The source of this sequence is a person between 18 and 59 years old who received the Ad26.COV2.S COVID-19 vaccine or a placebo. The specimen was peripheral blood, collected in a trial of Ad26.COV2.S vaccine versus placebo. The J gene is TRBJ2-7, the V gene TRBV5-1, with D perhaps matching TRBD2 (5 bases). CDR3 in amino acids: CASSPLTGLASSSNPHLYEQYF. The CDR3 bases are TGCGCCAGCAGCCCCTTGACCGGCCTAGCCTCGTCCTCAAACCCTCACCTCTACGAGCAGTACTTC.